Shown below are 15 T cell receptor beta chains from a single sample sequenced in a study of blood T cell repertoires in COVID-19. Assay used: immunoSEQ multiplex PCR; TCRdb lists only in-frame clones, some missing. The data contain about 280,000 clones, roughly 89% of them singletons. Sequencing was carried out using PBMCs or T cells enriched from blood (not recorded which). The receptors stem from a woman younger than 30 with acute COVID-19.

The rearrangement uses TRBV10-1 and TRBJ2-1; 9 bases are a match to TRBD1. V shed 1 base and J 0 bases; nucleotides not matched to a gene: 4. Germline V gene data show CDR1 as WNHNN and CDR2 as SYGVQD (reference sequence). The CDR3 totals 17 residues. The CDR3 DNA reads as TGCGCCAGCAGTGAGTGGGGGACAGGGAGCTCCTACAATGAGCAGTTCTTC. Amino acid sequence: CASSEWGTGSSYNEQFF.

The J gene is TRBJ2-1, the V gene TRBV9; possibly TRBD1 for D (6 bases). V was pared by 4 bases and J by 3 bases, with 23 bases between. CDR1 and CDR2 (germline): SGDLS, YYNGEE. CDR3 length equals 18 residues. In DNA, the CDR3 is TGTGCCAGCAGCACCCTGGACAGCCGAAGGGGAGACTACAATGAGCAGTTCTTC. Protein sequence: CASSTLDSRRGDYNEQFF.

The CDR3 protein is CASSPIGSGGSEQFF. In DNA, the CDR3 is TGTGCCAGCAGCCCGATTGGGTCAGGGGGGAGTGAGCAGTTCTTC. The chain couples TRBV5-5 to TRBJ2-1; weak D call: TRBD1 (7 bases). The V gene's germline CDR1 is SGHKS and CDR2 YYEKEE (reference sequence). CDR3 size: 15 residues. V gave up 4 bases and J gave up 9 bases, with 20 bases separating them.

This clone was counted a few times. The J gene is TRBJ2-3, the V gene TRBV2, with no clear D. Per the germline V gene, CDR1 is SNHLY and CDR2 is FYNNEI. This CDR3 has 14 amino acids. The V gene lost 2 bases and the J gene lost 0 bases, with 6 bases spanning the gap. CDR3 protein: CASSELASTDTQYF. The DNA for the CDR3 is TGTGCCAGCAGTGAACTGGCAAGCACAGATACGCAGTATTTT.

The genes are TRBV6-4 and TRBJ2-7, with D unresolved. The V and J ends lost 2 bases and 6 bases respectively, with 11 bases between them. CDR3 size: 13 residues. CDR1 and CDR2 (germline): MRHNA, SNTAGT. CDR3 in DNA: TGTGCCAGCAGTGACCGCAGTCCTAGCGAGCAGTACTTC. Translated, it gives CASSDRSPSEQYF.

This clone showed up just once. The rearrangement joins TRBV7-6 to TRBJ2-7; TRBD2 matches 11 bases. The CDR3 is 15 residues long. Germline V lookup: CDR1 SGHVS, CDR2 FNYEAQ. Trimming cost V 5 bases and J 1 base; bases outside gene matches: 4. In DNA form, the CDR3 reads TGTGCCAGCAGCCGAACTAGCGGGAGATCCTACGAGCAGTACTTC. It translates to CASSRTSGRSYEQYF.

V gene TRBV10-3 combines with J gene TRBJ2-3; maybe TRBD2 (6 bases). This CDR3 region has 15 residues. From germline, CDR1 is ENHRY and CDR2 SYGVKD. Trimming removed 9 bases at V and 0 bases at J, with 16 bases between. Here the CDR3 DNA reads TGTGCCATTCAGCGTGGGGGGTTAAGCACAGATACGCAGTATTTT. Translation: CAIQRGGLSTDTQYF.

V is TRBV29-1 and J is TRBJ1-1, with 7 bases aligning to TRBD1. CDR1 is SQVTM, CDR2 ANQGSEA, per germline. This CDR3 has 14 amino acids. V shed 4 bases, J shed 4 bases, and the junction held 9 bases outside the gene matches. The CDR3 loop reads CSVVNYRGGTEAFF. The DNA for the CDR3 is TGCAGCGTTGTGAACTACAGGGGAGGCACTGAAGCTTTCTTT.

The chain links TRBV12-3 or TRBV12-4 to TRBJ1-5; D may be TRBD1 (5 bases). The CDR3 is 13 residues long. V lost 4 bases and J lost 7, with 11 bases in between. The CDR3 reads CASSYQGGQPQHF. As DNA, the CDR3 is TGTGCCAGCAGTTATCAGGGAGGGCAGCCCCAGCATTTT.

CDR3 nucleotide sequence: TGTGCCAGCAGCTTAGCAGGGACTAGCGGGAGCCTGAGCTCCTACAATGAGCAGTTCTTC. Translated: CASSLAGTSGSLSSYNEQFF. The J gene is TRBJ2-1, the V gene TRBV7-8; 14 bases agree with TRBD2. The CDR3 length is 20 residues. Germline trimming cut 0 bases from V and 0 bases from J; bases unmatched to any gene: 7. CDR1 and CDR2 (germline): SGHVS, FQNEAQ.

The rearrangement links TRBV18 to TRBJ1-2, with TRBD1 identical over 12 bases. With V trimmed by 3 bases and J by 4 bases, 6 bases remained unmatched. In germline, CDR1 is KGHSH, CDR2 LQKENI. The length of the CDR3 is 16 residues. The chain's CDR3 is CASSPPGTGGIYGYTF. CDR3 DNA sequence: TGTGCCAGCTCACCTCCCGGGACAGGGGGCATCTATGGCTACACCTTC. The variable domain in full, with the rest retrieved from reference TRBV18 and TRBJ1-2, is NAGVMQNPRHLVRRRGQEARLRCSPMKGHSHVYWYRQLPEEGLKFMVYLQKENIIDESGMPKERFSAEFPKEGPSILRIQQVVRGDSAAYFCASSPPGTGGIYGYTFGSGTRLTVV.

This chain connects TRBV4-2 to TRBJ2-3; D perhaps matches TRBD1 (5 bases). CDR1 is LGHNA, CDR2 YNFKEQ, per germline. The CDR3 is made up of 15 amino acids. Trimming removed 1 base at V and 5 bases at J, with 13 bases between. The CDR3 region is CASSQGTGSGDTQYF. The DNA for the CDR3 is TGTGCCAGCAGCCAAGGTACAGGAAGTGGAGATACGCAGTATTTT.

In this sample, this clone turned up once. V and J are TRBV19 and TRBJ1-5; D gene uncertain. Trimming left V 5 bases short and J 11 bases short, with 10 bases between. This CDR3 is built from 11 residues. Germline CDR1 and CDR2: LNHDA and SQIVND (reference sequence). The CDR3 DNA reads TGTGCCAGTAGTTCCCGATCGGCCCAGCATTTT. Amino acids: CASSSRSAQHF.

The J gene is TRBJ2-2, the V gene TRBV27; D is unclear. Germline assignment: CDR1 MNHEY and CDR2 SMNVEV (reference sequence). With 5 bases removed from V and 4 bases from J, the gap between germline ends came to 8 bases. CDR3 length: 13 amino acids. The CDR3, as DNA: TGTGCCAGCAGTAAATCCTCCACCGGGGAGCTGTTTTTT. It translates to CASSKSSTGELFF.

In DNA, the CDR3 is TGTGCCAGTAGTACAAGAACAGGTTATAGCAATCAGCCCCAGCATTTT. It is translated as CASSTRTGYSNQPQHF. The chain joins TRBV19 to TRBJ1-5; the D gene is possibly TRBD1 (5 bases). Trimming stripped 4 bases from V and 0 bases from J, with 13 bases between. This CDR3 has 16 amino acids. Germline V gene lookup returns CDR1 LNHDA and CDR2 SQIVND (reference sequence).